The 19 T cell receptor beta chains below come from one sample, sequenced in a study of blood T cell repertoires in COVID-19. Profiling relied on immunoSEQ multiplex PCR, and the TCRdb table lists in-frame clones only, not all of them. The sample holds 120,000 or so clones, around 79% seen once. The sequenced sample consisted of peripheral blood. The source of these receptors is a woman at least 80 years old with active or convalescent COVID-19.

The chain is built from TRBV18 and TRBJ2-7; 7 bases are shared with TRBD1. Germline assignment: CDR1 KGHSH and CDR2 LQKENI. Losses at the gene ends were 0 bases for V and 3 bases for J; bases not matched to a gene: 2. This CDR3 is built from 14 residues. As DNA, the CDR3 is TGTGCCAGCTCACCACCGGGACAGAGCTACGAGCAGTACTTC. Residues: CASSPPGQSYEQYF.

V usage is TRBV12-3 or TRBV12-4 and J usage is TRBJ1-1; 8 bases fit TRBD1. V shed 9 bases, J shed 3 bases, and the junction held 6 bases outside the gene matches. The CDR3 totals 13 residues. The CDR3 reads CASQDREYTEAFF. The CDR3 DNA follows: TGTGCCAGTCAGGACAGGGAATACACTGAAGCTTTCTTT.

The J gene is TRBJ2-5, the V gene TRBV5-1; the match to TRBD2 covers 7 bases. The CDR3 runs to 15 residues. The germline V gene encodes CDR1 SGHRS and CDR2 YFSETQ. The ends lost 3 bases at V and 2 bases at J; junction bases unmatched: 7. CDR3 bases: TGCGCCAGCAGCTCCTTAACTAGCGTTCAAGAGACCCAGTACTTC. Protein sequence: CASSSLTSVQETQYF.

V and J are TRBV2 and TRBJ1-1; 7 bases line up with TRBD1. The junction had 4 bases not matched to a gene; V was cut back by 3 bases and J by 6 bases. This CDR3 comprises 13 residues. Germline V lookup: CDR1 SNHLY, CDR2 FYNNEI. CDR3: CASSDPGTAEAFF. Written as DNA, the CDR3 is TGTGCCAGCAGTGACCCCGGGACAGCTGAAGCTTTCTTT. Looking up the rest from reference TRBV2 and TRBJ1-1 gives the full variable domain: EPEVTQTPSHQVTQMGQEVILRCVPISNHLYFYWYRQILGQKVEFLVSFYNNEISEKSEIFDDQFSVERPDGSNFTLKIRSTKLEDSAMYFCASSDPGTAEAFFGQGTRLTVV.

The chain employs TRBV15 and TRBJ2-5; D ambiguous. The CDR3 sequence is 14 residues long. The germline V gene has CDR1 LNHNV and CDR2 YYDKDF (reference sequence). Trimming pared 3 bases from V and 5 bases from J, leaving 13 bases between. This CDR3 reads CATSSHRRSETQYF. CDR3 in DNA: TGTGCCACCAGCAGCCACAGACGATCGGAGACCCAGTACTTC. Complete variable domain (other parts from reference TRBV15 and TRBJ2-5): DAMVIQNPRYQVTQFGKPVTLSCSQTLNHNVMYWYQQKSSQAPKLLFHYYDKDFNNEADTPDNFQSRRPNTSFCFLDIRSPGLGDTAMYLCATSSHRRSETQYFGPGTRLLVL.

This clone was seen a handful of times. Different DNA sequences within this sample yield the same CDR3. The V gene is TRBV12-3 or TRBV12-4, the J gene TRBJ1-1, with D unresolved. V was cut by 5 bases and J by 1 base, with 5 bases left in between. This CDR3 has 12 residues. The CDR3 nucleotides read TGTGCCAGCAGTCCCGGGAACACTGAAGCTTTCTTT. Residues: CASSPGNTEAFF.

This sequence joins TRBV29-1 and TRBJ2-5; D is possibly TRBD2 (6 bases). Germline V gene sequence: CDR1 SQVTM, CDR2 ANQGSEA. The CDR3 covers 19 residues. V gave up 3 bases and J gave up 7 bases, with 33 bases separating them. The CDR3 is CSVEGVEGKLVSRRGTQYF. The CDR3 region has the DNA TGCAGCGTTGAGGGTGTGGAGGGCAAGCTGGTATCGCGTCGGGGGACCCAGTACTTC.

CDR3 protein: CSARRNTEAFF. Here the CDR3 DNA reads TGCAGTGCTAGGAGGAACACTGAAGCTTTCTTT. The chain uses TRBV20-1 and TRBJ1-1; D not certain. Germline V lookup: CDR1 DFQATT, CDR2 SNEGSKA (reference sequence). V lost 3 bases and J 1 base, leaving 3 bases between the germline ends. The CDR3 has 11 residues.

This chain uses TRBV19 with TRBJ1-1; perhaps TRBD1 as D (6 bases). There are 13 residues in the CDR3. CDR1 is LNHDA, CDR2 SQIVND, per germline (reference sequence). V gave up 8 bases and J gave up 1 base, with 11 bases separating them. CDR3 DNA: TGTGCCAGTGGGGGCCCCGGGAACACTGAAGCTTTCTTT. Its protein product is CASGGPGNTEAFF.

CDR3 sequence (DNA): TGTGCCAGTAGTAGGTACCGGACAGGGGGCGAAGAGACCCAGTACTTC. The encoded protein is CASSRYRTGGEETQYF. The chain recombines TRBV19 with TRBJ2-5; 11 bases are shared with TRBD1. Trimming at V came to 4 bases and at J to 3 bases, leaving 7 bases not matched to a gene. Germline loops: CDR1 LNHDA, CDR2 SQIVND (reference sequence). CDR3 length equals 16 residues.

This chain links TRBV2 with TRBJ2-5; a possible D gene is TRBD2 (5 bases). V lost 7 bases and J lost 3, with 15 bases in between. From germline, CDR1 is SNHLY and CDR2 FYNNEI. This CDR3 contains 14 residues. CDR3 in amino acids: CASTGLTAEETQYF. The CDR3 coding sequence is TGTGCCAGCACCGGACTGACGGCGGAAGAGACCCAGTACTTC.

The V gene is TRBV5-8, the J gene TRBJ1-2, with no clear D. V lost 5 bases and J 4 bases, leaving 12 bases between the germline ends. This CDR3 region has 13 residues. Germline CDR1 is SGHTS and CDR2 is YDEGEE. For the CDR3, the DNA is TGTGCCAGCAGTGGGAGGATCGGCTATGGCTACACCTTC. This gives the protein CASSGRIGYGYTF.

Concerning this clone itself: The junction departs from the called germline gene at one end, perhaps through a read error. This chain joins TRBV15 and TRBJ1-1, with no clear D. Germline V CDR1 and CDR2: LNHNV, YYDKDF (reference sequence). This CDR3 contains 12 residues. CDR3 in amino acids: CATSRVNSEAFF. The CDR3 region has the DNA TGTGCCACCAGCAGAGTGAACTCTGAAGCTTTCTTT.

This chain links TRBV30 with TRBJ1-1; tentatively, D is TRBD1 (6 bases). The CDR3 is made up of 11 amino acids. The V gene lost 3 bases and the J gene lost 11 bases, with 13 bases spanning the gap. CDR1 is GTSNPN and CDR2 is SVGIG in the germline V gene (reference sequence). CDR3 coding DNA: TGTGCCTGGAGCCCTACAGGGCCCGCTTTCTTT. It is translated as CAWSPTGPAFF. Complete variable domain (other parts from reference TRBV30 and TRBJ1-1): SQTIHQWPATLVQPVGSPLSLECTVEGTSNPNLYWYRQAAGRGLQLLFYSVGIGQISSEVPQNLSASRPQDRQFILSSKKLLLSDSGFYLCAWSPTGPAFFGQGTRLTVV.

In its sample, this clone was seen a few times. This rearrangement joins TRBV29-1 to TRBJ2-3, with TRBD2 identical over 8 bases. This CDR3 contains 13 residues. The V gene's germline CDR1 is SQVTM and CDR2 ANQGSEA. V was clipped by 5 bases and J by 4 bases; unmatched bases: 5. CDR3 protein: CSVNGAGADTQYF. The CDR3 bases are TGCAGCGTTAACGGAGCGGGAGCAGATACGCAGTATTTT.

The V gene is TRBV11-3, the J gene TRBJ2-7; a possible D gene is TRBD2 (5 bases). Deletions cut 1 base from V and 0 bases from J, with 22 bases between. The CDR3 has 19 residues. Looked up from germline, CDR1 is SGHNT and CDR2 is YENEEA. CDR3 amino acids: CASSLGRMGDKPSSYEQYF. In DNA, the CDR3 is TGTGCCAGCAGCTTAGGCCGAATGGGAGACAAACCCAGCTCCTACGAGCAGTACTTC.

The genes are TRBV29-1 and TRBJ1-2, with 9 bases fitting TRBD1. Germline V gene sequence: CDR1 SQVTM, CDR2 ANQGSEA. The CDR3 is made up of 16 amino acids. Germline trimming cut 6 bases from V and 8 bases from J; bases unmatched to any gene: 19. The CDR3, as DNA: TGCAGCGTGGATAGAAAGGGGACAGGGCTTTCCTTGGGCTACACCTTC. Amino acid sequence: CSVDRKGTGLSLGYTF.

Here the CDR3 reads CAWTTGNQPQHF. As DNA, the CDR3 is TGTGCCTGGACGACAGGGAATCAGCCCCAGCATTTT. The rearrangement joins TRBV30 to TRBJ1-5; TRBD1 aligns across 7 bases. CDR1 GTSNPN and CDR2 SVGIG come from the germline V gene (reference sequence). V gave up 4 bases and J gave up 4 bases; unmatched junction bases: 1. The CDR3 is 12 residues long.

This chain uses TRBV24-1 with TRBJ1-2; TRBD1 matches 9 bases. This CDR3 region has 15 residues. With V trimmed by 7 bases and J by 7 bases, 12 bases remained unmatched. Germline values: CDR1 KGHDR, CDR2 SFDVKD. The CDR3 bases are TGTGCCACCAGCGACTCGGGACAGGGTATGTGTGGCTACACCTTC. Amino acids: CATSDSGQGMCGYTF.